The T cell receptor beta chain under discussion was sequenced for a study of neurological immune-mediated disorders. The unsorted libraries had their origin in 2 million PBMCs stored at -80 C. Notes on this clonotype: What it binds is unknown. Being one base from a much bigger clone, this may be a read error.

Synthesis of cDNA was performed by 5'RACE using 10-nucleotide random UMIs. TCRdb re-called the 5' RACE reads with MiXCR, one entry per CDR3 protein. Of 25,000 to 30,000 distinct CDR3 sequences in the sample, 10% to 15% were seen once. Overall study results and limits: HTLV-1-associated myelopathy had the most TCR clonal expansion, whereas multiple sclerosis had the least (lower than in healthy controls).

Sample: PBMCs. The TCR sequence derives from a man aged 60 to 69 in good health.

This chain's CDR3 is CASILGTGGNEQFF. CDR3 coding DNA: TGTGCCAGCATCTTAGGGACAGGCGGAAATGAGCAGTTCTTC. This chain uses TRBV7-9 with TRBJ2-1; the match to TRBD1 covers 8 bases. The CDR3 is made up of 14 amino acids. In germline, CDR1 is SEHNR, CDR2 FQNEAQ (reference sequence).